The 32 T cell receptor beta chains below all came from one sample that was sequenced in a study of response to subunit inactivated influenza vaccine. TCRdb recomputed calls from the RT-PCR reads with MiXCR, one row per CDR3 protein. The sample shows approximately 170,000 distinct CDR3 sequences, approximately 12% of them seen only once. The sample also formed part of further work on T cells expressing NK-cell markers. That study reports: cDNA encoding TCR beta was synthesized via 5'RACE template switching incorporating UMIs.

The sequenced sample was CD8+ T cells sorted from PBMCs, obtained about 12 days after vaccination. These receptors all stem from a man aged 45-60 years who received an inactivated influenza vaccine.

This clonotype was recorded many times. This chain uses TRBV6-1 with TRBJ1-5; D may be TRBD1 (6 bases). Germline V gene sequence: CDR1 MNHNS, CDR2 SASEGT. This CDR3 is built from 15 residues. Trimming removed 7 bases from V and 2 bases from J, with 15 bases in between. The CDR3 DNA reads as TGTGCCAGCAAACCAAACCCAGGGGGCAATCAGCCCCAGCATTTT. It codes for CASKPNPGGNQPQHF.

This clonotype has more than one count but fewer than ten. This chain joins TRBV10-3 and TRBJ2-7, with D possibly being TRBD2 (6 bases). CDR1 and CDR2 (germline): ENHRY, SYGVKD. This CDR3 contains 13 residues. The germline V and J ends were trimmed by 6 bases and 2 bases, with 11 bases remaining between them. This CDR3 is CAISPREAYEQYF. The CDR3 coding sequence is TGTGCCATCAGCCCGAGGGAGGCCTACGAGCAGTACTTC.

The V and J genes are TRBV6-2 or TRBV6-3 and TRBJ2-5, with D unclear. The CDR3 runs to 15 residues. V lost 5 bases to trimming and J lost 2 bases, with 15 bases between them. Germline V gives CDR1 MNHEY, CDR2 SVGEGT. CDR3 region: CASSPGPLLQETQYF. The CDR3 region has the DNA TGTGCCAGCAGTCCGGGCCCTCTTCTACAAGAGACCCAGTACTTC.

This clonotype was observed a few times. The chain couples TRBV29-1 to TRBJ2-2, with 10 positions matching TRBD1. The germline CDR1 and CDR2 sequences are SQVTM and ANQGSEA. This CDR3 region has 16 residues. The junction had 4 bases not matched to a gene; V was cut back by 2 bases and J by 1 base. The CDR3: CSVEYRDRGNTGELFF. The CDR3 region has the DNA TGCAGCGTTGAATATAGGGACAGGGGGAACACCGGGGAGCTGTTTTTT.

The V gene is TRBV4-3, the J gene TRBJ1-4; D is undetermined. Germline CDR1 is LGHNA and CDR2 is YSLEER. This CDR3 region has 13 residues. The germline V and J ends were trimmed by 3 bases and 8 bases, with 10 bases remaining between them. The CDR3 DNA reads as TGCGCCAGCAGCCATGATAATGGGGAAAAACTGTTTTTT. Protein sequence: CASSHDNGEKLFF.

This clonotype was seen a handful of times. This sequence joins TRBV27 and TRBJ1-1, with no clear D. Germline CDR1 MNHEY, CDR2 SMNVEV (reference sequence). The CDR3 has 15 amino acids. V was cut by 4 bases and J by 0 bases, with 12 bases left in between. This CDR3 is CASSSLGGVNTEAFF. CDR3 bases: TGTGCCAGCAGTTCGCTCGGCGGGGTGAACACTGAAGCTTTCTTT.

At least ten counts were recorded for this clonotype. The chain links TRBV10-3 to TRBJ2-7; 9 bases fit TRBD1. Germline assignment: CDR1 ENHRY and CDR2 SYGVKD. The CDR3 sequence is 15 residues long. Germline trimming cut 2 bases from V and 2 bases from J; bases unmatched to any gene: 4. The CDR3 nucleotides read TGTGCCATCAGTGAGGGACAGGGGTCCCCCTACGAGCAGTACTTC. Translating it yields CAISEGQGSPYEQYF.

This clonotype was seen only a few times. The J gene is TRBJ2-1, the V gene TRBV5-1; D unclear. The CDR3 is made up of 12 amino acids. The V end was cut by 0 bases, the J end by 8 bases, with 6 bases between. CDR1 is SGHRS, CDR2 YFSETQ, per germline. CDR3 nucleotides: TGCGCCAGCAGCTTGGATGACGATGAGCAGTTCTTC. It specifies CASSLDDDEQFF.

This clonotype appeared a few times. This chain uses TRBV6-1 with TRBJ1-1, with D possibly TRBD1 on 6 matching bases. The germline V gene has CDR1 MNHNS and CDR2 SASEGT. Trimming took 5 bases from V and 1 from J, leaving 14 bases between them. The CDR3 runs 15 residues. The CDR3 sequence is CASSKPGHTNTEAFF. CDR3 nucleotides: TGTGCCAGCAGTAAACCGGGACACACGAACACTGAAGCTTTCTTT.

This clonotype showed up just a few times. V and J are TRBV27 and TRBJ2-2; D assignment may be TRBD1 or TRBD2 (5 bases each). This CDR3 region has 14 residues. Germline V CDR1 and CDR2: MNHEY, SMNVEV (reference sequence). V was cut by 5 bases and J by 6 bases, with 13 bases left in between. CDR3 nucleotides: TGTGCCAGCAGTCCCGGGGCCTACGCCGGGGAGCTGTTTTTT. Its translation is CASSPGAYAGELFF.

This clonotype was seen a single time. The chain is built from TRBV2 and TRBJ2-6, with 12 positions matching TRBD1. The V gene end was trimmed by 9 bases and the J gene end by 0 bases; junction bases not matched to a gene: 12. The CDR3 spans 19 residues. CDR1 is SNHLY and CDR2 is FYNNEI in the germline V gene. Here the CDR3 DNA reads TGTGCCAGGCGAGGGACAGGGGGCCCCGTAAGCTCTGGGGCCAACGTCCTGACTTTC. It yields the protein CARRGTGGPVSSGANVLTF.

This clonotype was detected many times. The rearrangement joins TRBV11-2 to TRBJ2-1; TRBD2 matches at 10 bases. Germline V CDR1 and CDR2: SGHAT, FQNNGV. J gave up 2 bases and V 0 bases, and 4 bases lay outside the gene matches. This CDR3 is 17 amino acids long. The CDR3 loop reads CASSLDLSGGAYNEQFF. The CDR3, as DNA: TGTGCCAGCAGCTTAGATCTGAGCGGGGGGGCCTACAATGAGCAGTTCTTC.

V usage is TRBV7-9 and J usage is TRBJ2-5, with D perhaps matching TRBD2 (6 bases). Germline CDR1 and CDR2: SEHNR and FQNEAQ (reference sequence). The CDR3 is 16 residues long. V lost 5 bases and J lost 5, with 21 bases in between. CDR3 sequence (DNA): TGTGCCAGCAGCACCCTTGGGGACTCGGGCAGGGAGACCCAGTACTTC. Translated, it gives CASSTLGDSGRETQYF.

This clonotype was picked up a small number of times. V is TRBV20-1 and J is TRBJ2-1, with a possible D match to TRBD2 (6 bases). The CDR3 extends over 15 amino acids. Germline V gives CDR1 DFQATT, CDR2 SNEGSKA (reference sequence). V gave up 6 bases and J gave up 2 bases, with 17 bases separating them. CDR3 DNA: TGCAGTGCCTCAACGGGACTCTCTACCTACAATGAGCAGTTCTTC. Translating it yields CSASTGLSTYNEQFF.

This clonotype showed up just a few times. V gene TRBV28 combines with J gene TRBJ2-7, with 7 bases fitting TRBD2. Germline lookup yields CDR1 MDHEN and CDR2 SYDVKM. J was trimmed by 3 bases and V by 6 bases; bases with no gene match: 14. This CDR3 region has 16 residues. CDR3 DNA: TGTGCCAGCAGCCCCACCCCCCGGCGGGAGCGCTACGAGCAGTACTTC. This gives the protein CASSPTPRRERYEQYF.

The DNA of the CDR3 is TGCGCCAGCAGCCAAGGTGCATCGGGGGGGAACTACGAGCAGTACTTC. This gives the protein CASSQGASGGNYEQYF. The V gene is TRBV4-3, the J gene TRBJ2-7; 8 bases are a match to TRBD2. This CDR3 has 16 amino acids. Germline trimming cut 1 base from V and 3 bases from J; bases unmatched to any gene: 8. Germline CDR1 and CDR2: LGHNA and YSLEER.

Ten or more counts support this clonotype. This chain links TRBV27 with TRBJ2-1; tentative D call: TRBD2 (5 bases). This CDR3 has 13 amino acids. CDR1 is MNHEY and CDR2 is SMNVEV in the germline V gene (reference sequence). V shed 2 bases and J shed 9 bases, with 11 bases lying between them. For the CDR3, the DNA is TGTGCCAGCAGTTTAACTCTAGGAGGTGAGCAGTTCTTC. As protein: CASSLTLGGEQFF.

The V gene is TRBV4-2, the J gene TRBJ2-1; 7 bases are shared with TRBD2. J gave up 4 bases and V 0 bases, and 3 bases lay outside the gene matches. This CDR3 is 15 amino acids long. Germline loops: CDR1 LGHNA, CDR2 YNFKEQ. The CDR3 DNA reads TGTGCCAGCAGCCAAGAGGGGGGGAGATACAATGAGCAGTTCTTC. Translated, it gives CASSQEGGRYNEQFF.

This clonotype was detected only a few times. The rearrangement joins TRBV4-3 to TRBJ2-7; 8 bases agree with TRBD2. V gave up 0 bases and J gave up 3 bases; unmatched junction bases: 7. The CDR3 covers 16 residues. Germline CDR1 reads LGHNA; CDR2 reads YSLEER. CDR3 sequence reads: CASSQEGPAGDYEQYF. The CDR3 coding sequence is TGCGCCAGCAGCCAAGAGGGCCCAGCGGGAGACTACGAGCAGTACTTC.

The gene calls are TRBV7-9 and TRBJ2-7, with a possible D match to TRBD2 (5 bases). Germline CDR1 reads SEHNR; CDR2 reads FQNEAQ (reference sequence). V lost 5 bases and J lost 3, with 17 bases in between. This CDR3 has 15 amino acids. DNA of the CDR3: TGTGCCAGCAGCCTCCCACGGGGTTTGGGCTACGAGCAGTACTTC. This translates into CASSLPRGLGYEQYF.

In its sample, this clonotype was seen a few times. The chain carries TRBV4-1 and TRBJ2-3, with 10 nucleotides matching TRBD1. This CDR3 is built from 17 residues. V lost 0 bases, J lost 3 bases, and 6 bases stayed unmatched. Per the germline V gene, CDR1 is MGHRA and CDR2 is YSYEKL. In DNA form, the CDR3 reads TGCGCCAGCAGCCAAGAACAGGGGGACAGGGGTACAGATACGCAGTATTTT. Translated, it gives CASSQEQGDRGTDTQYF.

The genes are TRBV29-1 and TRBJ2-7; 10 nucleotides line up with TRBD1. V was clipped by 2 bases and J by 3 bases; unmatched bases: 7. The germline V gene encodes CDR1 SQVTM and CDR2 ANQGSEA. The CDR3 runs 15 residues. In nucleotides, the CDR3 is TGCAGCGTTGAATATTCGGACAGGGGGGTCTACGAGCAGTACTTC. It translates to CSVEYSDRGVYEQYF.

This clonotype was seen many times. The CDR3 DNA is TGCAGTGGATCAGCCCTCACTAACTATGGCTACACCTTC. Its protein is CSGSALTNYGYTF. The chain has TRBV20-1 and TRBJ1-2; no definite D call. Germline-derived CDR1 and CDR2 are DFQATT and SNEGSKA (reference sequence). This CDR3 region has 13 residues. Trimming removed 7 bases from V and 0 bases from J, with 12 bases in between.

V gene TRBV12-3 or TRBV12-4 combines with J gene TRBJ2-7, with a possible D match to TRBD1 (6 bases). V lost 2 bases and J lost 3, with 11 bases in between. The CDR3 totals 14 residues. The chain's CDR3 is CASSLTGRSYEQYF. Here the CDR3 DNA reads TGTGCCAGCAGTTTAACAGGGAGAAGCTACGAGCAGTACTTC.

This clonotype was picked up many times. The chain links TRBV20-1 to TRBJ1-1; 10 nucleotides line up with TRBD1. This CDR3 spans 13 amino acids. Germline loops: CDR1 DFQATT, CDR2 SNEGSKA (reference sequence). V shed 3 bases and J 4 bases; nucleotides not matched to a gene: 2. The CDR3 DNA sequence: TGCAGTGCTAGGGACAGGGGGACCACTGAAGCTTTCTTT. Its translation is CSARDRGTTEAFF.

Ten or more counts support this clonotype. The gene calls are TRBV20-1 and TRBJ1-2; TRBD1 matches 7 bases. Germline CDR1 DFQATT, CDR2 SNEGSKA (reference sequence). The CDR3 runs to 13 residues. J was trimmed by 3 bases and V by 7 bases; bases with no gene match: 8. CDR3 region: CSVRDSSYYGYTF. CDR3 in DNA: TGCAGTGTTAGGGACAGCAGTTACTATGGCTACACCTTC.

This clonotype was picked up a small number of times. J is TRBJ2-1 and V is TRBV27, with D uncertain. There are 15 residues in the CDR3. V was pared by 5 bases and J by 1 base, with 12 bases between. CDR1 and CDR2 from the germline V gene are MNHEY and SMNVEV (reference sequence). The CDR3 reads CASSPGTVSYNEQFF. CDR3 in DNA: TGTGCCAGCAGTCCGGGCACGGTATCCTACAATGAGCAGTTCTTC.

This clonotype was counted only a few times. The V gene is TRBV12-3 or TRBV12-4, the J gene TRBJ2-7; weak D call: TRBD1 (5 bases). V lost 8 bases and J lost 0, with 11 bases in between. There are 13 residues in the CDR3. CDR3 loop: CASVGAASYEQYF. Written as DNA, the CDR3 is TGTGCCAGCGTTGGGGCCGCCTCCTACGAGCAGTACTTC.

Written as DNA, the CDR3 is TGTGCCAGCAGCGACAGGGAGATCTACGAGCAGTACTTC. It specifies CASSDREIYEQYF. The chain carries TRBV6-1 and TRBJ2-7, with TRBD1 matching 7 bases. The CDR3 covers 13 residues. Germline trimming cut 6 bases from V and 3 bases from J; bases unmatched to any gene: 5. Germline CDR1 is MNHNS and CDR2 is SASEGT.

This clonotype has a handful of counts. The chain carries TRBV28 and TRBJ2-1; TRBD2 matches 11 bases. The CDR3 loop spans 15 amino acids. Germline V lookup: CDR1 MDHEN, CDR2 SYDVKM. With V trimmed by 5 bases and J by 5 bases, 5 bases remained unmatched. The CDR3 sequence: CASSLTSGSHNEQFF. Written as DNA, the CDR3 is TGTGCCAGCAGTCTTACTAGCGGGAGCCACAATGAGCAGTTCTTC.

V is TRBV2 and J is TRBJ2-3; the D is unclear. Trimming left V 0 bases short and J 1 base short, with 11 bases between. Germline V CDR1 and CDR2: SNHLY, FYNNEI. The CDR3 contains 16 residues. CDR3 sequence (DNA): TGTGCCAGCAGTGAAGCCAACGGTTGGGGCACAGATACGCAGTATTTT. Translated, it gives CASSEANGWGTDTQYF.

J is TRBJ2-7 and V is TRBV28; D perhaps matches TRBD2 (5 bases). V was shortened by 5 bases and J by 3 bases, with 23 bases between the two germline ends. The CDR3 length is 17 residues. Germline CDR1 MDHEN, CDR2 SYDVKM. The CDR3 is CASSPLVLDGVLYEQYF. CDR3 DNA sequence: TGTGCCAGCAGTCCCCTTGTCCTGGACGGGGTCCTCTACGAGCAGTACTTC.